This T cell receptor beta chain came from a study of identical twins. One entry per CDR3 protein results from TCRdb running MiXCR on the 5' RACE reads. This sample has 450,000 to 650,000 distinct CDR3 sequences; around 15% occur once, and the top ten carry 0.35% to 0.45%. Germline-derived CDR1 and CDR2 are SGHRS and YFSETQ. J gave up 11 bases and V 4 bases, and 10 bases lay outside the gene matches. CDR3 length: 14 amino acids. These data were also reused for a study on yellow fever vaccine responses in identical twins. That source notes: Reportedly, twins showed a vaccine T cell response that looked partly convergent and partly personalized.

The clonotype originates from a woman aged 18-29 years in good health. This chain joins TRBV5-1 and TRBJ1-1, with 11 bases identical to TRBD1. Sequencing input: CD4+ T cells sorted from blood. CDR3 loop: CASSPDAGQGEAFF. The CDR3 coding sequence is TGCGCCAGCAGCCCGGATGCGGGACAGGGGGAGGCTTTCTTT.